The clone carrying this TCR beta chain was counted many times. TCRdb used MiXCR to reprocess the 5' RACE reads, holding one entry per CDR3 protein. The sample has some 300,000 distinct CDR3 sequences, 20% to 25% seen once; the top ten hold over 20%. The sample originates from a study of T-cell memory formation after mild COVID-19. Study-level background: Each donor largely had its own TCR clusters.

The CDR3 runs 15 residues. V lost 1 base, J lost 0 bases, and 2 bases stayed unmatched. CDR1 and CDR2 from the germline V gene are SEHNR and FQNEAQ (reference sequence). Sequences were obtained from PBMCs or a T cell subset sorted from them (not recorded which). This TCR was sampled from a man in his late teens or twenties who had mild COVID-19 (a few samples of this study predate the infection). Cell type and time point are not known. The genes are TRBV7-9 and TRBJ1-2, with 7 nucleotides matching TRBD1. The DNA for the CDR3 is TGTGCCAGCAGCTTAGGACAGGGAACTAACTATGGCTACACCTTC. Translating gives CASSLGQGTNYGYTF.